The 20 T cell receptor beta chains below were found in one sample sequenced in a study of blood T cell repertoires in COVID-19. Profiled with immunoSEQ multiplex PCR; TCRdb holds only in-frame clones, not every one. The sample carries about 230,000 clones, more than 75% recorded once. The sample was peripheral blood. The source of these receptors is a man aged 50-60 years with COVID-19, enrolled during active disease.

V gene TRBV21-1 combines with J gene TRBJ2-5; the table's D call, TRBD1, was not checked against the DNA. TRBV21-1 is shown as a pseudogene. This CDR3 contains 14 residues. CDR3 bases: TGTGCCAGCAGCACAACAGGGTTACAAGAGACCCAGTACTTC. It codes for CASSTTGLQETQYF.

The chain recombines TRBV2 with TRBJ2-7, with 8 bases identical to TRBD1. Looked up from germline, CDR1 is SNHLY and CDR2 is FYNNEI. With V trimmed by 5 bases and J by 0 bases, 3 bases remained unmatched. This CDR3 contains 14 residues. The CDR3 DNA reads as TGTGCCAGCAGTACCGGGACAGGCTCCTACGAGCAGTACTTC. This codes for CASSTGTGSYEQYF.

This clone was observed once. The chain links TRBV29-1 to TRBJ2-1, with a possible D match to TRBD2 (5 bases). Germline CDR1 is SQVTM and CDR2 is ANQGSEA. The CDR3 runs 13 residues. V was clipped by 7 bases and J by 0 bases, with 10 bases between them. The CDR3 is CSAGDSSYNEQFF. CDR3 DNA sequence: TGCAGCGCCGGGGATAGCTCCTACAATGAGCAGTTCTTC.

The CDR3 protein is CASGLEQNTEAFF. CDR3 DNA: TGTGCCAGCGGACTGGAACAGAACACTGAAGCTTTCTTT. V gene TRBV6-5 combines with J gene TRBJ1-1, with no clear D. The V and J ends lost 8 bases and 1 base respectively, with 11 bases between them. CDR1 is MNHEY, CDR2 SVGAGI, per germline. The CDR3 spans 13 residues.

This chain uses TRBV7-9 with TRBJ2-7; no definite D call. Per germline, CDR1 SEHNR and CDR2 FQNEAQ (reference sequence). The CDR3 length is 12 residues. V was pared by 5 bases and J by 4 bases, with 9 bases between. CDR3 amino acids: CASSPEVYEQYF. CDR3 nucleotide sequence: TGTGCCAGCAGCCCCGAGGTGTACGAGCAGTACTTC.

V is TRBV11-2 and J is TRBJ2-4, with D perhaps TRBD1 (5 bases). The ends were cut back, 5 bases at V and 0 bases at J, with 14 bases in the middle. This CDR3 contains 16 residues. Germline values: CDR1 SGHAT, CDR2 FQNNGV. This CDR3 reads CASSQDSPIAKNIQYF. The CDR3 coding sequence is TGTGCCAGCAGCCAAGACAGCCCGATAGCCAAAAACATTCAGTACTTC.

The rearrangement links TRBV15 to TRBJ1-3, with D perhaps matching TRBD1 (5 bases). The CDR3 extends over 14 amino acids. Looked up from germline, CDR1 is LNHNV and CDR2 is YYDKDF (reference sequence). V dropped 3 bases and J dropped 4 bases, with 10 bases sitting between them. CDR3 bases: TGTGCCACCAGCAGGGGGCAGGGCGGAAACACCATATATTTT. As protein: CATSRGQGGNTIYF. The whole variable domain, filled in from reference TRBV15 and TRBJ1-3, reads DAMVIQNPRYQVTQFGKPVTLSCSQTLNHNVMYWYQQKSSQAPKLLFHYYDKDFNNEADTPDNFQSRRPNTSFCFLDIRSPGLGDTAMYLCATSRGQGGNTIYFGEGSWLTVV.

The J gene is TRBJ2-5, the V gene TRBV6-5; 9 nucleotides agree with TRBD1. V gave up 0 bases and J gave up 5 bases; unmatched junction bases: 7. In germline, CDR1 is MNHEY, CDR2 SVGAGI. This CDR3 is 16 amino acids long. In DNA, the CDR3 is TGTGCCAGCAGTTACTCCTTGGGACAGGGAGGGGAGACCCAGTACTTC. This sequence encodes CASSYSLGQGGETQYF.

This chain connects TRBV10-1 to TRBJ2-7, with 8 positions matching TRBD1. J was trimmed by 1 base and V by 6 bases; bases with no gene match: 2. The CDR3 runs 13 residues. Looked up from germline, CDR1 is WNHNN and CDR2 is SYGVQD (reference sequence). CDR3 DNA sequence: TGCGCCAGCAGGGGGGACAGGTCCTACGAGCAGTACTTC. This translates into CASRGDRSYEQYF.

The CDR3 sequence is CASSWAQTYEQYF. The CDR3 bases are TGTGCCAGCAGCTGGGCCCAAACCTACGAGCAGTACTTC. V is TRBV5-5 and J is TRBJ2-7; D is unclear. Trimming pared 3 bases from V and 2 bases from J, leaving 9 bases between. This CDR3 has 13 residues. From germline, CDR1 is SGHKS and CDR2 YYEKEE (reference sequence).

The chain uses TRBV21-1 and TRBJ1-6; TRBD1 is the table's D call and was not checked against the DNA. TRBV21-1 is assigned pseudogene status. This CDR3 is 16 amino acids long. Here the CDR3 DNA reads TGTGCCAGCAGCAGGAATCCGGGACAGGGGGGTTCACCCCTCCACTTT. Encoded protein: CASSRNPGQGGSPLHF.

The chain combines TRBV27 with TRBJ1-3; 8 positions agree with TRBD1. The ends lost 3 bases at V and 2 bases at J; junction bases unmatched: 6. CDR3 length: 16 residues. Germline CDR1 reads MNHEY; CDR2 reads SMNVEV (reference sequence). The CDR3 region is CASSFGQGPPGNTIYF. CDR3 sequence (DNA): TGTGCCAGCAGTTTCGGACAGGGTCCTCCTGGAAACACCATATATTTT.

The V gene is TRBV12-3 or TRBV12-4, the J gene TRBJ2-7, with 14 bases fitting TRBD2. There are 13 residues in the CDR3. Trimming removed 5 bases from V and 11 bases from J; junction bases left unmatched: 5. This CDR3 reads CASSPGLAGVEYF. CDR3 coding DNA: TGTGCCAGCAGTCCGGGACTAGCGGGAGTAGAGTACTTC.

The chain has TRBV4-3 and TRBJ2-7, with 7 positions matching TRBD1. The ends lost 0 bases at V and 2 bases at J; junction bases unmatched: 4. Germline CDR1 is LGHNA and CDR2 is YSLEER. CDR3 length equals 15 residues. The CDR3 DNA follows: TGCGCCAGCAGCCAAGATCGACAGGGACCCTACGAGCAGTACTTC. This translates into CASSQDRQGPYEQYF.

Only one count was recorded for this clone. This chain links TRBV18 with TRBJ1-2, with no clear D. Trimming cost V 3 bases and J 2 bases, with 10 bases left between them. Germline-derived CDR1 and CDR2 are KGHSH and LQKENI. The CDR3 consists of 14 residues. The chain's CDR3 is CASSPEGTNYGYTF. The DNA of the CDR3 is TGTGCCAGCTCACCGGAGGGAACCAACTATGGCTACACCTTC.

V usage is TRBV15 and J usage is TRBJ2-5; 14 bases are a match to TRBD2. After removal of 1 base from V and 2 bases from J, the junction contained 0 bases not matched to a gene. The CDR3 consists of 16 residues. CDR1 and CDR2 (germline): LNHNV, YYDKDF (reference sequence). The CDR3 region has the DNA TGTGCCACCAGCAGAGGACTAGCGGGGGGGCAAGAGACCCAGTACTTC. It encodes CATSRGLAGGQETQYF. Full variable domain (missing parts from reference TRBV15 and TRBJ2-5): DAMVIQNPRYQVTQFGKPVTLSCSQTLNHNVMYWYQQKSSQAPKLLFHYYDKDFNNEADTPDNFQSRRPNTSFCFLDIRSPGLGDTAMYLCATSRGLAGGQETQYFGPGTRLLVL.

The chain couples TRBV7-3 to TRBJ2-1, with TRBD2 identical over 8 bases. Trimming at V came to 2 bases and at J to 1 base, leaving 7 bases not matched to a gene. The CDR3 runs to 17 residues. Germline CDR1 is SGHTA and CDR2 is FQGTGA. The CDR3, as DNA: TGTGCCAGCAGCTTAGAGGGCGGGAGGCGTTCCTACAATGAGCAGTTCTTC. Translation: CASSLEGGRRSYNEQFF.

This clone was detected once. The chain has TRBV7-8 and TRBJ2-7; D may be TRBD2 (6 bases). Germline CDR1 is SGHVS and CDR2 is FQNEAQ. Trimming pared 5 bases from V and 3 bases from J, leaving 14 bases between. The CDR3 loop spans 14 amino acids. CDR3: CASSTRGTNYEQYF. CDR3 DNA sequence: TGTGCCAGCAGCACGCGGGGCACTAACTACGAGCAGTACTTC.

This chain links TRBV7-6 with TRBJ1-6; perhaps TRBD1 as D (5 bases). V dropped 1 base and J dropped 3 bases, with 16 bases sitting between them. Germline CDR1 reads SGHVS; CDR2 reads FNYEAQ. This CDR3 contains 18 residues. This CDR3 reads CASSLGVRGGGYNSPLHF. The DNA of the CDR3 is TGTGCCAGCAGCTTAGGGGTGCGGGGGGGTGGCTATAATTCACCCCTCCACTTT.

The table lists this clone with a count of one. This rearrangement joins TRBV2 to TRBJ2-5; 11 bases fit TRBD1. CDR1 is SNHLY and CDR2 is FYNNEI in the germline V gene. The junction had 5 bases not matched to a gene; V was cut back by 5 bases and J by 3 bases. This CDR3 has 15 residues. In DNA form, the CDR3 reads TGTGCCAGCAGTCCGGGACAGGGGGTCAAAGAGACCCAGTACTTC. It translates to CASSPGQGVKETQYF.